This record covers a single TCR beta chain. Other nucleotide sequences in the sample specify the same CDR3. Extraction and reverse transcription of RNA yielded cDNA as the sequencing template. Using immunoSEQ multiplex PCR, the repertoire was profiled, and TCRdb retains in-frame clones only, with some absent. The data hold some 120,000 clones, with 45% to 65% observed a single time. The data derive from a study of CD8+ T cells in alopecia areata. Study-level background: Patients in the treated group were given tofacitinib by mouth, 5 to 10 mg twice a day.

There are 13 residues in the CDR3. The ends were cut back, 3 bases at V and 2 bases at J, with 6 bases in the middle. Germline-derived CDR1 and CDR2 are SGDLS and YYNGEE. The TCR sequence derives from a human donor with alopecia areata. This chain uses TRBV9 with TRBJ2-1; TRBD1 might be the D (6 bases). The sample in question was CD4+ T cells sorted from blood, obtained at week 0. CDR3 residues: CASSGDTYNEQFF. The CDR3 DNA is TGTGCCAGCAGCGGGGACACCTACAATGAGCAGTTCTTC.